These 20 T cell receptor beta chains came from one sample sequenced in a study of blood T cell repertoires in COVID-19. The method was immunoSEQ multiplex PCR; TCRdb's version includes in-frame clones alone and lacks a portion of them. The table lists about 71,000 clones, more than 70% of them singletons, with over 6% in the top ten. Sequenced sample: peripheral blood. The receptor source for this set is a man aged 45-65 years with active COVID-19.

The chain is built from TRBV21-1 and TRBJ2-1; the table's D call, TRBD1, has no DNA check behind it. TRBV21-1 is a recognized pseudogene. The CDR3 has 14 residues. In DNA, the CDR3 is TGTGCCAGCAGCAAAGCTAGAGACAGGAATGAGCAGTTCTTC. This encodes CASSKARDRNEQFF.

This clone occurred once. V is TRBV2 and J is TRBJ2-7, with 10 positions matching TRBD1. CDR1 and CDR2 (germline): SNHLY, FYNNEI. The CDR3 extends over 14 amino acids. After removal of 6 bases from V and 4 bases from J, the junction contained 6 bases not matched to a gene. In nucleotides, the CDR3 is TGTGCCAGCAGACCGGGACAGGGGTCGTACGAGCAGTACTTC. It translates to CASRPGQGSYEQYF.

The chain couples TRBV21-1 to TRBJ2-4; TRBD1, as called in the table, went unchecked against the DNA. TRBV21-1 is recorded as a pseudogene. The CDR3 totals 20 residues. The CDR3 spells CASPLGNPGTNGPCKNIQYF. CDR3 in DNA: TGTGCCAGCCCGTTAGGAAATCCCGGGACAAATGGACCCTGTAAAAACATTCAGTACTTC.

This clone was counted a single time. This chain links TRBV19 with TRBJ1-6, with TRBD1 matching 7 bases. CDR1 and CDR2 from the germline V gene are LNHDA and SQIVND (reference sequence). V lost 3 bases and J lost 8; bases outside the gene matches: 10. This CDR3 is 16 amino acids long. CDR3 sequence reads: CASSILGTAFDSPLHF. CDR3 sequence (DNA): TGTGCCAGTAGTATCCTCGGGACAGCCTTTGATTCACCCCTCCACTTT.

This chain uses TRBV6-1 with TRBJ2-1; no definite D call. Germline CDR1 MNHNS, CDR2 SASEGT. The CDR3 is made up of 15 amino acids. V was clipped by 0 bases and J by 2 bases, with 8 bases between them. The CDR3 loop reads CASSEALRAYNEQFF. The CDR3 coding sequence is TGTGCCAGCAGTGAAGCGCTTCGAGCCTACAATGAGCAGTTCTTC.

This sequence joins TRBV29-1 and TRBJ1-2, with 8 positions matching TRBD1. Germline V gene sequence: CDR1 SQVTM, CDR2 ANQGSEA. V was pared by 6 bases and J by 4 bases, with 7 bases of the junction left unmatched. The CDR3 is 13 residues long. The CDR3 nucleotides are TGCAGCGTCGCATTACAGGGGGGCTATGGCTACACCTTC. Protein sequence: CSVALQGGYGYTF. Full variable domain (missing parts from reference TRBV29-1 and TRBJ1-2): SAVISQKPSRDICQRGTSLTIQCQVDSQVTMMFWYRQQPGQSLTLIATANQGSEATYESGFVIDKFPISRPNLTFSTLTVSNMSPEDSSIYLCSVALQGGYGYTFGSGTRLTVV.

This chain connects TRBV27 to TRBJ2-1; 11 nucleotides line up with TRBD1. Trimming cost V 4 bases and J 7 bases; bases outside gene matches: 9. The CDR3 contains 16 residues. CDR1 and CDR2 (germline): MNHEY, SMNVEV (reference sequence). The CDR3 region is CASSSSGQGAPNEQFF. CDR3 sequence (DNA): TGTGCCAGCAGTTCAAGCGGACAGGGGGCGCCGAATGAGCAGTTCTTC.

The chain combines TRBV6-1 with TRBJ2-7, with D uncertain. The germline V gene encodes CDR1 MNHNS and CDR2 SASEGT. This CDR3 comprises 15 residues. Trimming took off 2 bases at V and 0 bases at J, with 11 bases between the two ends. The CDR3 loop is CASSEWQTHSYEQYV. The CDR3 coding sequence is TGTGCCAGCAGTGAATGGCAGACTCACTCCTACGAGCAGTACGTC.

This rearrangement joins TRBV6-2 or TRBV6-3 to TRBJ2-7; D may be TRBD1 (5 bases). V gave up 4 bases and J gave up 4 bases, with 14 bases separating them. Germline CDR1 MNHEY, CDR2 SVGEGT. The length of the CDR3 is 14 residues. The CDR3 protein is CASSSDSFKYEQYV. In DNA form, the CDR3 reads TGTGCCAGCAGTTCTGACAGTTTTAAGTACGAGCAGTACGTC.

The chain is built from TRBV7-8 and TRBJ2-3; 7 bases map to TRBD2. This CDR3 region has 15 residues. The germline CDR1 and CDR2 sequences are SGHVS and FQNEAQ. V was pared by 2 bases and J by 3 bases, with 5 bases of the junction left unmatched. The DNA of the CDR3 is TGTGCCAGCAGCTTACGCGGGAGAGGTACAGATACGCAGTATTTT. Encoded protein: CASSLRGRGTDTQYF.

The rearrangement uses TRBV7-8 and TRBJ1-1; D is undetermined. The CDR3 spans 15 residues. CDR1 is SGHVS and CDR2 is FQNEAQ in the germline V gene. V gave up 5 bases and J gave up 5 bases, with 18 bases separating them. CDR3 DNA sequence: TGTGCCAGCAGCACCCCGGCGGGGTTCAGGACTGAAGCTTTCTTT. Its protein is CASSTPAGFRTEAFF.

The chain couples TRBV27 to TRBJ2-5; TRBD1 matches 11 bases. This CDR3 is built from 16 residues. Germline CDR1 reads MNHEY; CDR2 reads SMNVEV (reference sequence). Germline trimming cut 5 bases from V and 5 bases from J; bases unmatched to any gene: 10. The CDR3 here is CASSLGRTGGPETQYF. The CDR3 DNA reads TGTGCCAGCAGTCTGGGGCGGACAGGGGGCCCGGAGACCCAGTACTTC.

The chain combines TRBV7-8 with TRBJ2-7, with 8 bases that match TRBD2. Germline CDR1 SGHVS, CDR2 FQNEAQ. The length of the CDR3 is 15 residues. V lost 5 bases, J lost 2 bases, and 8 bases stayed unmatched. The CDR3 DNA reads as TGTGCCAGCAGCGACCGCGGACTAGCTGCCTACGAGCAGTACTTC. Protein product: CASSDRGLAAYEQYF. The variable domain in full, with the rest retrieved from reference TRBV7-8 and TRBJ2-7, is GAGVSQSPRYKVAKRGQDVALRCDPISGHVSLFWYQQALGQGPEFLTYFQNEAQLDKSGLPSDRFFAERPEGSVSTLKIQRTQQEDSAVYLCASSDRGLAAYEQYFGPGTRLTVT.

This clone was picked up one time. The chain recombines TRBV19 with TRBJ1-2; 8 bases line up with TRBD1. The CDR3 is made up of 14 amino acids. Germline lookup yields CDR1 LNHDA and CDR2 SQIVND (reference sequence). V lost 4 bases to trimming and J lost 6 bases; unmatched junction nucleotides: 7. The CDR3 sequence: CASSRDRGIHGYTF. For the CDR3, the DNA is TGTGCCAGTAGTAGAGACAGGGGAATCCATGGCTACACCTTC.

This clone was seen a single time. The rearrangement uses TRBV14 and TRBJ1-6, with a weak D call TRBD1 (5 bases). The CDR3 extends over 14 amino acids. With 3 bases removed from V and 9 bases from J, the gap between germline ends came to 12 bases. Germline lookup yields CDR1 SGHDN and CDR2 FVKESK. The CDR3 DNA follows: TGTGCCAGCAGCCATAGGGGCGTTAGTTCACCCCTCCACTTT. Protein product: CASSHRGVSSPLHF.

This clone was seen only once. The chain uses TRBV7-6 and TRBJ2-5; TRBD2 might be the D (6 bases). The CDR3 has 13 amino acids. V lost 4 bases and J 5 bases, leaving 11 bases between the germline ends. In germline, CDR1 is SGHVS, CDR2 FNYEAQ. CDR3 DNA sequence: TGTGCCAGCAGCTCGGCAGGGAGGGAGACCCAGTACTTC. Residues: CASSSAGRETQYF.

The chain couples TRBV18 to TRBJ2-2; 8 nucleotides agree with TRBD1. J gave up 4 bases and V 5 bases, and 9 bases lay outside the gene matches. The CDR3 has 16 residues. Per germline, CDR1 KGHSH and CDR2 LQKENI. The CDR3 region has the DNA TGTGCCAGCTCATTAAAGACAGGGGCCGGCACCGGGGAGCTGTTTTTT. This encodes CASSLKTGAGTGELFF.

The chain carries TRBV30 and TRBJ1-5, with D hard to call. Germline V gene data show CDR1 as GTSNPN and CDR2 as SVGIG (reference sequence). Trimming cost V 0 bases and J 2 bases, with 5 bases left between them. CDR3 size: 13 residues. In DNA form, the CDR3 reads TGTGCCTGGAGTGTAGCGGGCAATCAGCCCCAGCATTTT. It codes for CAWSVAGNQPQHF.

This sequence joins TRBV19 and TRBJ1-1; tentative D call: TRBD1 (5 bases). V lost 4 bases, J lost 5 bases, and 11 bases lay in between. The germline V gene encodes CDR1 LNHDA and CDR2 SQIVND (reference sequence). This CDR3 region has 13 residues. The chain's CDR3 is CASSKGRETEAFF. The CDR3 DNA sequence: TGTGCCAGTAGTAAGGGGAGGGAAACTGAAGCTTTCTTT.

The chain joins TRBV6-1 to TRBJ2-1; TRBD2 matches 10 bases. This CDR3 region has 15 residues. The V segment lost 2 bases and the J segment 9 bases; nucleotides outside the gene matches: 7. Looked up from germline, CDR1 is MNHNS and CDR2 is SASEGT. Written as DNA, the CDR3 is TGTGCCAGCAGTGAATACAGCGGGGGGGCGGGTGAGCAGTTCTTC. As protein: CASSEYSGGAGEQFF.